Reported below is one TCR beta chain. This entry belongs to a study of shared clonotypes between healthy human individuals. The V segment lost 1 base and the J segment 8 bases; nucleotides outside the gene matches: 10. The V gene's germline CDR1 is SGHAT and CDR2 FQNNGV. CDR3 size: 15 residues. The table came from immunoSEQ multiplex PCR; TCRdb's copy has only in-frame clones and leaves some out. The sample comprises about 1 million clones, approximately 70% of which are singletons, and about 1.5% rests with the top ten. The source is a man aged 18 to 29 in good health. The V gene is TRBV11-2, the J gene TRBJ1-2, with TRBD1 identical over 7 bases. Specimen: memory CD4+ T cells sorted from blood. As for subset: CD45RA-negative fraction. CDR3 sequence (DNA): TGTGCCAGCAGCTTAGGGGCCGGACAGGTCTACGGCTACACCTTC. Protein product: CASSLGAGQVYGYTF.